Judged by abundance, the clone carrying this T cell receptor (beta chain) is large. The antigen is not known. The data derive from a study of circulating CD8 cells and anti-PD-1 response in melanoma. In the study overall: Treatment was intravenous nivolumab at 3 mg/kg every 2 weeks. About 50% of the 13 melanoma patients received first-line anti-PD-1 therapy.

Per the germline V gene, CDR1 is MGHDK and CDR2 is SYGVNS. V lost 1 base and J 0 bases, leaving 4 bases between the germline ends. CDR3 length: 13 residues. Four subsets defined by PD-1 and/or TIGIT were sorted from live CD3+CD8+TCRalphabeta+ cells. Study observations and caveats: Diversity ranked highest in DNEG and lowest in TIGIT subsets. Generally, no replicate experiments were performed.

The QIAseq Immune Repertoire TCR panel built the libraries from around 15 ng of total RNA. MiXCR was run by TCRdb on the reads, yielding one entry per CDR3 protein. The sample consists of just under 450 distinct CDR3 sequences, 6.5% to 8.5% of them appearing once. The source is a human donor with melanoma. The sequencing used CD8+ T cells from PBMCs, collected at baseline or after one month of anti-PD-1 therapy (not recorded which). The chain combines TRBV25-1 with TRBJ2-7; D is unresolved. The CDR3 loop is CASSESSSYEQYF. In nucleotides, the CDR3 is TGTGCCAGCAGTGAATCCTCCTCCTACGAGCAGTACTTC.